These 26 T cell receptor beta chains originate from one sample sequenced in a study of blood T cell repertoires in COVID-19. This table comes from immunoSEQ multiplex PCR, and its TCRdb copy is limited to in-frame clones, with some not included. The sample holds hundreds of thousands of clones, about 82% seen once. The specimen was PBMCs or T cells enriched from blood (not recorded which). Every receptor here comes from a woman aged 50 to 60 with acute COVID-19.

The chain recombines TRBV3-1 (or the pseudogene TRBV3-2) with TRBJ1-1; the match to TRBD1 covers 9 bases. The ends lost 4 bases at V and 3 bases at J; junction bases unmatched: 3. This CDR3 has 14 amino acids. Germline V gives CDR1 LGHDT, CDR2 YNNKEL (reference sequence). The DNA of the CDR3 is TGTGCCAGCAGCCGACAGGGGGAGTACACTGAAGCTTTCTTT. It codes for CASSRQGEYTEAFF.

The chain carries TRBV7-8 and TRBJ1-2, with 8 bases aligning to TRBD1. The V segment lost 5 bases and the J segment 7 bases; nucleotides outside the gene matches: 15. The CDR3 runs 16 residues. Germline V gene lookup returns CDR1 SGHVS and CDR2 FQNEAQ. CDR3 sequence reads: CASSQRLGQALGGYTF. The CDR3, as DNA: TGTGCCAGCAGCCAGCGTCTGGGACAGGCTTTAGGTGGCTACACCTTC.

This clone was seen a handful of times. This chain joins TRBV7-2 and TRBJ2-3; TRBD2 agrees at 10 bases. The CDR3 contains 14 residues. Germline V gene sequence: CDR1 SGHTA, CDR2 FQGNSA. V lost 1 base and J lost 7; bases outside the gene matches: 2. The CDR3, as DNA: TGTGCCAGCAGCTTAGAGCGGGGGGGCCATACGCAGTATTTT. This gives the protein CASSLERGGHTQYF.

For the CDR3, the DNA is TGTGCCAGCAGCCAATCCACCAGGCCATACTATGGCTACACCTTC. This translates into CASSQSTRPYYGYTF. The rearrangement uses TRBV16 and TRBJ1-2; no clear D gene. Germline CDR1 KGHSY, CDR2 FQNENV. The ends were cut back, 0 bases at V and 3 bases at J, with 11 bases in the middle. The CDR3 covers 15 residues.

This rearrangement joins TRBV3-1 (or the pseudogene TRBV3-2) to TRBJ2-1; 8 positions match TRBD2. CDR3 length: 16 amino acids. The germline V gene encodes CDR1 LGHDT and CDR2 YNNKEL (reference sequence). Trimming cost V 0 bases and J 8 bases; bases outside gene matches: 9. In DNA form, the CDR3 reads TGTGCCAGCAGCCAAGACAGCCAGCGGGGGTTCGATGAGCAGTTCTTC. The encoded protein is CASSQDSQRGFDEQFF.

The chain carries TRBV4-2 and TRBJ1-2; TRBD1 agrees at 8 bases. The V gene end was trimmed by 0 bases and the J gene end by 4 bases; junction bases not matched to a gene: 7. Germline CDR1 reads LGHNA; CDR2 reads YNFKEQ. There are 16 residues in the CDR3. The CDR3 DNA is TGTGCCAGCAGCCAAGAATTGGACGACAGGGGCTATGGCTACACCTTC. Translation gives CASSQELDDRGYGYTF.

The V and J genes are TRBV7-2 and TRBJ2-2, with 12 bases fitting TRBD2. V shed 5 bases and J 7 bases; nucleotides not matched to a gene: 5. CDR3 size: 15 residues. Germline CDR1 SGHTA, CDR2 FQGNSA. CDR3 nucleotide sequence: TGTGCCAGCAGCACTAGCGGGGGGCGCATCGGGGAGCTGTTTTTT. Translating gives CASSTSGGRIGELFF.

The chain combines TRBV5-1 with TRBJ1-1; D not certain. Trimming shortened V by 0 bases and J by 2 bases, and 17 bases separated the two germline ends. This CDR3 has 17 residues. In germline, CDR1 is SGHRS, CDR2 YFSETQ. The CDR3, as DNA: TGCGCCAGCAGCTTGGCCCCCCGGGCGGGGTCAAACACTGAAGCTTTCTTT. Its translation is CASSLAPRAGSNTEAFF.

The chain carries TRBV7-2 and TRBJ2-7; 8 bases are shared with TRBD1. CDR1 and CDR2 from the germline V gene are SGHTA and FQGNSA. This CDR3 is 12 amino acids long. The V gene end was trimmed by 10 bases and the J gene end by 4 bases; junction bases not matched to a gene: 6. CDR3 nucleotide sequence: TGTGCCACCCAACGACAGGGGTACGAGCAGTACTTC. This gives the protein CATQRQGYEQYF.

The CDR3 is CSVEWLLAGLQETQYF. The CDR3 region has the DNA TGCAGCGTTGAATGGCTGCTAGCGGGGTTACAAGAGACCCAGTACTTC. The chain uses TRBV29-1 and TRBJ2-5, with 9 bases identical to TRBD2. The CDR3 covers 16 residues. V lost 2 bases to trimming and J lost 2 bases; unmatched junction nucleotides: 9. The germline V gene has CDR1 SQVTM and CDR2 ANQGSEA.

The chain uses TRBV27 and TRBJ1-4, with D perhaps TRBD1 (5 bases). The CDR3 is 15 amino acids. Deletions cut 5 bases from V and 2 bases from J, with 12 bases between. Germline CDR1 is MNHEY and CDR2 is SMNVEV (reference sequence). The CDR3: CASSPQGTTNEKLFF. The CDR3 nucleotides read TGTGCCAGCAGTCCCCAGGGTACGACTAATGAAAAACTGTTTTTT.

The chain combines TRBV5-1 with TRBJ2-3, with 7 bases lining up with TRBD2. This CDR3 has 15 amino acids. V dropped 4 bases and J dropped 5; count of bases not matched to a gene: 10. Per the germline V gene, CDR1 is SGHRS and CDR2 is YFSETQ. DNA for the CDR3: TGCGCCAGCAGCCCACAAGGGCGGGGGATAGATACGCAGTATTTT. Translated: CASSPQGRGIDTQYF.

The chain has TRBV7-2 and TRBJ1-2, with D unclear. This CDR3 spans 12 amino acids. Germline V CDR1 and CDR2: SGHTA, FQGNSA. V was clipped by 7 bases and J by 0 bases, with 6 bases between them. CDR3 coding DNA: TGTGCCAGCACCCAGGCTAACTATGGCTACACCTTC. It specifies CASTQANYGYTF.

The genes are TRBV30 and TRBJ1-5, with D tentatively TRBD1 (5 bases). Trimming cost V 1 base and J 5 bases, with 12 bases left between them. The CDR3 runs 14 residues. From germline, CDR1 is GTSNPN and CDR2 SVGIG (reference sequence). CDR3 sequence: CAWSGSGGYQPQHF. In DNA form, the CDR3 reads TGTGCCTGGAGTGGGTCCGGGGGGTATCAGCCCCAGCATTTT.

This clone was detected once. The chain carries TRBV4-1 and TRBJ1-4, with TRBD1 matching over 8 bases. The trim removed 4 bases at V and 1 base at J, leaving 8 bases unmatched. Germline CDR1 and CDR2: MGHRA and YSYEKL. The CDR3 length is 17 residues. CDR3 protein: CASSLGQGSLTNEKLFF. As DNA, the CDR3 is TGCGCCAGCAGCCTCGGACAGGGCTCCCTAACTAATGAAAAACTGTTTTTT.

The chain recombines TRBV30 with TRBJ1-1; the match to TRBD1 covers 8 bases. The V gene end was trimmed by 4 bases and the J gene end by 0 bases; junction bases not matched to a gene: 7. CDR1 is GTSNPN, CDR2 SVGIG, per germline (reference sequence). The CDR3 is made up of 15 amino acids. The CDR3 reads CAWKQGALMNTEAFF. In nucleotides, the CDR3 is TGTGCCTGGAAGCAGGGGGCGTTGATGAACACTGAAGCTTTCTTT.

In this sample, this clone turned up once. The chain couples TRBV2 to TRBJ2-7, with D possibly matching TRBD1 (5 bases). The CDR3 is 12 residues long. Germline CDR1 SNHLY, CDR2 FYNNEI. V was pared by 5 bases and J by 2 bases, with 7 bases between. The CDR3 protein is CASSPGPYEQYF. As DNA, the CDR3 is TGTGCCAGCAGTCCAGGGCCCTACGAGCAGTACTTC.

V and J are TRBV2 and TRBJ1-4; maybe TRBD1 (5 bases). V lost 8 bases, J lost 14 bases, and 27 bases lay in between. The CDR3 is 15 residues long. Per germline, CDR1 SNHLY and CDR2 FYNNEI. The CDR3 is CASGDRPITYEALFF. The CDR3 region has the DNA TGTGCCAGCGGCGACAGACCCATAACCTATGAAGCGCTGTTTTTT.

The rearrangement uses TRBV7-2 and TRBJ1-1; D may be TRBD1 (6 bases). Trimming took 1 base from V and 5 from J, leaving 20 bases between them. Germline V gene data show CDR1 as SGHTA and CDR2 as FQGNSA. This CDR3 has 17 residues. For the CDR3, the DNA is TGTGCCAGCAGCTTAGGCTGGGTTAAGGGGGAAGGGACTGAAGCTTTCTTT. Its translation: CASSLGWVKGEGTEAFF. Full variable domain (remainder filled in from reference TRBV7-2 and TRBJ1-1): GAGVSQSPSNKVTEKGKDVELRCDPISGHTALYWYRQSLGQGLEFLIYFQGNSAPDKSGLPSDRFSAERTGGSVSTLTIQRTQQEDSAVYLCASSLGWVKGEGTEAFFGQGTRLTVV.

In nucleotides, the CDR3 is TGTGCCACCAGCAGAGTCGGGGACGAGCAGTACTTC. This translates into CATSRVGDEQYF. The chain uses TRBV15 and TRBJ2-7; tentative D call: TRBD2 (5 bases). In germline, CDR1 is LNHNV, CDR2 YYDKDF (reference sequence). The CDR3 has 12 residues. V dropped 1 base and J dropped 5 bases, with 6 bases sitting between them.

The chain employs TRBV18 and TRBJ2-2; D is uncertain. The germline CDR1 and CDR2 sequences are KGHSH and LQKENI. V was trimmed by 2 bases and J by 4 bases, leaving 11 bases between them. The CDR3 loop spans 15 amino acids. CDR3 loop: CASSPNYPGTGELFF. CDR3 nucleotides: TGTGCCAGCTCACCAAATTATCCGGGCACCGGGGAGCTGTTTTTT. Filled out from reference TRBV18 and TRBJ2-2, the complete variable domain reads NAGVMQNPRHLVRRRGQEARLRCSPMKGHSHVYWYRQLPEEGLKFMVYLQKENIIDESGMPKERFSAEFPKEGPSILRIQQVVRGDSAAYFCASSPNYPGTGELFFGEGSRLTVL.

V gene TRBV5-1 combines with J gene TRBJ2-1, with 7 bases matching TRBD2. The V and J ends lost 1 base and 1 base, in that order; junction bases with no gene match: 5. The germline CDR1 and CDR2 sequences are SGHRS and YFSETQ. The CDR3 has 16 residues. CDR3 amino acids: CASSLKASGSYNEQFF. The CDR3 nucleotides are TGCGCCAGCAGCTTGAAGGCTAGCGGATCCTACAATGAGCAGTTCTTC.

The chain recombines TRBV18 with TRBJ1-2; 10 bases are a match to TRBD1. This CDR3 is built from 15 residues. With V trimmed by 2 bases and J by 6 bases, 6 bases remained unmatched. The germline CDR1 and CDR2 sequences are KGHSH and LQKENI. The CDR3 DNA sequence: TGTGCCAGCTCACCAGGGACAGGGGATTCGCATGGCTACACCTTC. It yields the protein CASSPGTGDSHGYTF.

The chain uses TRBV2 and TRBJ1-1; D uncertain. Trimming took 7 bases from V and 0 from J, leaving 9 bases between them. Per germline, CDR1 SNHLY and CDR2 FYNNEI. The CDR3 totals 13 residues. The CDR3 here is CASTGDLNTEAFF. CDR3 sequence (DNA): TGTGCCAGCACCGGAGATTTGAACACTGAAGCTTTCTTT. Filled out from reference TRBV2 and TRBJ1-1, the complete variable domain reads EPEVTQTPSHQVTQMGQEVILRCVPISNHLYFYWYRQILGQKVEFLVSFYNNEISEKSEIFDDQFSVERPDGSNFTLKIRSTKLEDSAMYFCASTGDLNTEAFFGQGTRLTVV.

This rearrangement joins TRBV4-1 to TRBJ1-2; D is perhaps TRBD1 (6 bases). The CDR3 loop spans 15 amino acids. Germline-derived CDR1 and CDR2 are MGHRA and YSYEKL. Deletions cut 0 bases from V and 3 bases from J, with 11 bases between. The CDR3: CASSQEQGRHYGYTF. The DNA of the CDR3 is TGCGCCAGCAGCCAAGAACAGGGTAGGCACTATGGCTACACCTTC.

The chain couples TRBV2 to TRBJ2-7; the D gene is possibly TRBD1 (5 bases). The germline V gene encodes CDR1 SNHLY and CDR2 FYNNEI. This CDR3 comprises 12 residues. Trimming took 3 bases from V and 6 from J, leaving 9 bases between them. CDR3 loop: CASSEVGVEQYF. Here the CDR3 DNA reads TGTGCCAGCAGTGAGGTAGGGGTCGAGCAGTACTTC. The whole variable domain, filled in from reference TRBV2 and TRBJ2-7, reads EPEVTQTPSHQVTQMGQEVILRCVPISNHLYFYWYRQILGQKVEFLVSFYNNEISEKSEIFDDQFSVERPDGSNFTLKIRSTKLEDSAMYFCASSEVGVEQYFGPGTRLTVT.